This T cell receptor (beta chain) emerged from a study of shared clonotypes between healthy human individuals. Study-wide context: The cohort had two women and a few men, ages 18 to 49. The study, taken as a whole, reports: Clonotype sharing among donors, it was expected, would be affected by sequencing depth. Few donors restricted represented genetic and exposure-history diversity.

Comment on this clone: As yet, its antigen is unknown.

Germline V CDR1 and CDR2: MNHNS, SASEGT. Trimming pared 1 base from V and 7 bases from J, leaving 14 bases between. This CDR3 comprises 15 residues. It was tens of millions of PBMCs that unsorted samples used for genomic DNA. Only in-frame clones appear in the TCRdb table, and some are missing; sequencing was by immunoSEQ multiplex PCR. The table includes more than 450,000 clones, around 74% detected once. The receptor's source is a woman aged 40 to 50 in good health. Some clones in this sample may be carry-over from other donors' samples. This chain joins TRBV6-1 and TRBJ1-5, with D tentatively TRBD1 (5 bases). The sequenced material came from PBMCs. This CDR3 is CASSEGWGVPQPQHF. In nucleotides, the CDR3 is TGTGCCAGCAGTGAAGGGTGGGGGGTACCCCAGCCCCAGCATTTT.